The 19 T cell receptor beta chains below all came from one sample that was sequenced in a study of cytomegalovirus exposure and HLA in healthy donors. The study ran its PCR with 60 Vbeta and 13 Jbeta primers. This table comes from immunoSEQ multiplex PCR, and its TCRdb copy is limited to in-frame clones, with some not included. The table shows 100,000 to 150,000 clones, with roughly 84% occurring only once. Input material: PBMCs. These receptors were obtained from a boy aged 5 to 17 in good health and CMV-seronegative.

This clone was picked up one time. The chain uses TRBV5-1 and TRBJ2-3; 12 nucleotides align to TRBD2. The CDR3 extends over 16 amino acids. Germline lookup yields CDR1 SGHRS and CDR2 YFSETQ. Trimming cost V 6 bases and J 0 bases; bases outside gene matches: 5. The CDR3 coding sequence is TGCGCCAGCACTAGCGGGGGGGCCTCGAGCACAGATACGCAGTATTTT. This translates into CASTSGGASSTDTQYF.

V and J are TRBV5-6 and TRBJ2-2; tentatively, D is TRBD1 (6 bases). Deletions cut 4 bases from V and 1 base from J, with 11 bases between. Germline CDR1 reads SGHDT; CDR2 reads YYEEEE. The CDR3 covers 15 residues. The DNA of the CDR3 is TGTGCCAGCAGCCAGCCGGGACAGAACACCGGGGAGCTGTTTTTT. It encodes CASSQPGQNTGELFF. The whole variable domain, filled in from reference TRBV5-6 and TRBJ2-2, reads DAGVTQSPTHLIKTRGQQVTLRCSPKSGHDTVSWYQQALGQGPQFIFQYYEEEERQRGNFPDRFSGHQFPNYSSELNVNALLLGDSALYLCASSQPGQNTGELFFGEGSRLTVL.

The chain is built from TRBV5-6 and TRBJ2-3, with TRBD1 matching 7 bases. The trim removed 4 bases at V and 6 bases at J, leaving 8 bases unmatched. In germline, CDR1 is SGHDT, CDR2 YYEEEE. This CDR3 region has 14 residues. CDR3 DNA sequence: TGTGCCAGCAGCGCTGGGACAGTGGGGGATACGCAGTATTTT. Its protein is CASSAGTVGDTQYF.

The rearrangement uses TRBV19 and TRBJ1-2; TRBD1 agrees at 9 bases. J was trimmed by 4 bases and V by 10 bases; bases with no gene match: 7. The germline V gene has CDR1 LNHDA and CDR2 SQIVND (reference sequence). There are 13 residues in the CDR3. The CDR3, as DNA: TGTGCCACGCAGGACAGGGGAAGCTATGGCTACACCTTC. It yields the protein CATQDRGSYGYTF.

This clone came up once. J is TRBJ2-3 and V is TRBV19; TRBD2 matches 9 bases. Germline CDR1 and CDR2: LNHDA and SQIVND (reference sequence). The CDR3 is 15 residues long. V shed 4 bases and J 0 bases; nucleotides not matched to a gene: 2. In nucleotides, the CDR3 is TGTGCCAGTAGTACTAGCGGGGTTAGCACAGATACGCAGTATTTT. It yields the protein CASSTSGVSTDTQYF.

As DNA, the CDR3 is TGTGCCAGCAGGCCGGGACAGGGGGCCCTTAACTATGGCTACACCTTC. This translates into CASRPGQGALNYGYTF. This chain joins TRBV6-4 and TRBJ1-2; 12 bases are a match to TRBD1. CDR1 and CDR2 from the germline V gene are MRHNA and SNTAGT. With 6 bases clipped from V and 1 base from J, the junction kept 6 bases outside the gene matches. The CDR3 sequence is 16 residues long.

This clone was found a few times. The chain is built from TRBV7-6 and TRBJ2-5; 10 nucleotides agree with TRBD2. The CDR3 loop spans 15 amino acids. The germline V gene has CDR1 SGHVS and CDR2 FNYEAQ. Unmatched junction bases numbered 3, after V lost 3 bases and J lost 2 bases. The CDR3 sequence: CASSLLAGAQETQYF. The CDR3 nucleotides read TGTGCCAGCAGCTTGCTAGCGGGGGCGCAAGAGACCCAGTACTTC.

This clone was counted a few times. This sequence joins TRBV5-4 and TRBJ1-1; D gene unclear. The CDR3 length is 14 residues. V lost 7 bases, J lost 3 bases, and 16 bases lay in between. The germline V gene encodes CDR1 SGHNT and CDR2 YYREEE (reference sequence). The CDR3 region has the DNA TGTGCCAGCGGATCGGTTGGGAGGGACACTGAAGCTTTCTTT. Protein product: CASGSVGRDTEAFF.

The CDR3 coding sequence is TGTGCCTGGAGTGCCGCGCGAAAGTTCTTC. It specifies CAWSAARKFF. The chain employs TRBV30 and TRBJ2-1, with D unresolved. CDR3 length: 10 residues. Trimming stripped 1 base from V and 14 bases from J, with 9 bases between. Germline values: CDR1 GTSNPN, CDR2 SVGIG (reference sequence). The whole variable domain, filled in from reference TRBV30 and TRBJ2-1, reads SQTIHQWPATLVQPVGSPLSLECTVEGTSNPNLYWYRQAAGRGLQLLFYSVGIGQISSEVPQNLSASRPQDRQFILSSKKLLLSDSGFYLCAWSAARKFFGPGTRLTVL.

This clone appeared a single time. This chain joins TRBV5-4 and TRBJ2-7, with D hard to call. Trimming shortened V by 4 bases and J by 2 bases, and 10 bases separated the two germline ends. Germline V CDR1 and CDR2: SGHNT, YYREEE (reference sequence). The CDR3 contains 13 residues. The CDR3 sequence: CASSGSQTYEQYF. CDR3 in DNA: TGTGCCAGCAGCGGTTCACAGACCTACGAGCAGTACTTC. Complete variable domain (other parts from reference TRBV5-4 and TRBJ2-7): ETGVTQSPTHLIKTRGQQVTLRCSSQSGHNTVSWYQQALGQGPQFIFQYYREEENGRGNFPPRFSGLQFPNYSSELNVNALELDDSALYLCASSGSQTYEQYFGPGTRLTVT.

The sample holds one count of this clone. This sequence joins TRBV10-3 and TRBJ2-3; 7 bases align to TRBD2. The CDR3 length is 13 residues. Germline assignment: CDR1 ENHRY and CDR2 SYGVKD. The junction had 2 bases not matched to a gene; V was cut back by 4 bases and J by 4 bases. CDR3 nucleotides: TGTGCCATCAGTGTGGCGGGAGCAGATACGCAGTATTTT. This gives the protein CAISVAGADTQYF.

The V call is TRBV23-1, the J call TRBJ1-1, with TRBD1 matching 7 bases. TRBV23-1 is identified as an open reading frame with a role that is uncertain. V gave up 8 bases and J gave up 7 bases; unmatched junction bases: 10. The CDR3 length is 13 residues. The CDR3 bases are TGCGCCAGCTCCGGGACAGCTCACGTTGAAGCTTTCTTT. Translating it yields CASSGTAHVEAFF.

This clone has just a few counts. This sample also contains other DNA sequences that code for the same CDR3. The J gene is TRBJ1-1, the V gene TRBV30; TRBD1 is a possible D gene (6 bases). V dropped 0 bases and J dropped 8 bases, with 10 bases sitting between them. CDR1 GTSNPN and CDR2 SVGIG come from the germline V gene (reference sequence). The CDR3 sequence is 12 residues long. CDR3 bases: TGTGCCTGGAGTGTACCTGGGACAGAAGCTTTCTTT. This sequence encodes CAWSVPGTEAFF.

The CDR3 protein is CASSVLRQGSNYGYTF. The CDR3 DNA is TGTGCCAGCAGTGTCTTACGGCAGGGTTCTAACTATGGCTACACCTTC. V gene TRBV6-1 combines with J gene TRBJ1-2, with D possibly TRBD1 on 5 matching bases. The germline V gene has CDR1 MNHNS and CDR2 SASEGT. The V and J ends lost 4 bases and 0 bases respectively, with 15 bases between them. This CDR3 contains 16 residues.

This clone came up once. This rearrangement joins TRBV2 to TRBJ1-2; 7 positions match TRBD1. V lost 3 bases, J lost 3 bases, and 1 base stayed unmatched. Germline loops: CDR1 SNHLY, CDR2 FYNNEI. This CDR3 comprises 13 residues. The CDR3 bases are TGTGCCAGCAGTGATGGACAGGACTATGGCTACACCTTC. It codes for CASSDGQDYGYTF.

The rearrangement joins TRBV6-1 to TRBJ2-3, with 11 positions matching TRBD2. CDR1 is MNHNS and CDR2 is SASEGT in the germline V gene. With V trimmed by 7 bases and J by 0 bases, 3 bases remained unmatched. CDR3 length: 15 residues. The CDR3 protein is CASTRTSGSTDTQYF. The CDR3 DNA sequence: TGTGCCAGCACTAGGACTAGCGGGAGCACAGATACGCAGTATTTT.

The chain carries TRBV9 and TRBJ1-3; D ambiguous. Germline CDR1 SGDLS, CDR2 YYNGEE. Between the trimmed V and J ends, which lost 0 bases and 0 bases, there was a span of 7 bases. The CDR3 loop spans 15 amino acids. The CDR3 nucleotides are TGTGCCAGCAGCGTAGGAGGAAACTCTGGAAACACCATATATTTT. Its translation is CASSVGGNSGNTIYF.

CDR3: CASSRLAGEDTQYF. The CDR3 nucleotides are TGTGCCAGCAGCAGACTAGCGGGAGAGGATACGCAGTATTTT. The chain uses TRBV7-8 and TRBJ2-3, with 12 bases matching TRBD2. The J segment lost 6 bases and the V segment lost 5 bases, leaving 3 bases of the junction unmatched. This CDR3 spans 14 amino acids. From germline, CDR1 is SGHVS and CDR2 FQNEAQ.

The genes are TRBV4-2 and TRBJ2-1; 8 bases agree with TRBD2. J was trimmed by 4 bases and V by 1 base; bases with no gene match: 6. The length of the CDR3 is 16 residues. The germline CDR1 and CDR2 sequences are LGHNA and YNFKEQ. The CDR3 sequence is CASSQGIAGMYNEQFF. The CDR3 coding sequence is TGTGCCAGCAGCCAAGGAATAGCGGGAATGTACAATGAGCAGTTCTTC.